The 30 T cell receptor beta chains below were found in one sample sequenced in a study of T cells in Graves' hyperthyroidism and ophthalmopathy (dated by TCRdb to between 2019 and 2020). The library was prepared using multiplex PCR. Sequencing instrument: Illumina HiSeq 2000. The TCR beta CDR3 regions were amplified from the RNA transcripts. A first-round RT-PCR of the TCR CDR3 used the HTBI primer set with the Qiagen OneStep RT-PCR kit. In-frame beta chains were kept once TCRdb had trimmed the public reads at Q25 with fastp and called clones with MiXCR. Here each entry gathers all rows of one CDR3 protein and keeps the most common genes and DNA. Within this sample are about 270,000 distinct CDR3 sequences, with nearly 15% of them counted one time only. The top ten clonotypes cover 30% of the sample. Input material: blood. The receptors were sampled from a woman between 45 and 60 years old with Graves' hyperthyroidism that later progressed to Graves' ophthalmopathy.

With respect to this clonotype: A much larger clone differs by one base, so this may be a read error. V and J are TRBV10-3 and TRBJ2-3, with 9 bases matching TRBD2. CDR1 is ENHRY and CDR2 is SYGVKD in the germline V gene. CDR3 length equals 15 residues. The V and J ends lost 4 bases and 1 base, in that order; junction bases with no gene match: 3. CDR3 sequence: CAISGASGGTDTQYF. The DNA of the CDR3 is TGTGCCATCAGTGGAGCTAGCGGGGGCACAGATACGCAGTATTTT.

This clonotype was seen ten or more times. CDR3 in DNA: TGCGCCAGCAGCCCCTGGACAGGGGGCTCTCCCACTGAAGCTTTCTTT. It codes for CASSPWTGGSPTEAFF. V usage is TRBV5-1 and J usage is TRBJ1-1, with TRBD1 matching 11 bases. This CDR3 has 16 residues. From germline, CDR1 is SGHRS and CDR2 YFSETQ. The V and J ends lost 4 bases and 4 bases, in that order; junction bases with no gene match: 9.

This clonotype was recorded at least ten times. This chain connects TRBV3-1 to TRBJ2-7; D ambiguous. Trimming stripped 0 bases from V and 7 bases from J, with 7 bases between. CDR3 size: 12 residues. The V gene's germline CDR1 is LGHDT and CDR2 YNNKEL (reference sequence). The CDR3 loop is CASSQDVGEQYF. CDR3 sequence (DNA): TGTGCCAGCAGCCAAGATGTAGGGGAGCAGTACTTC.

The chain joins TRBV2 to TRBJ1-1; 10 nucleotides agree with TRBD1. With 6 bases clipped from V and 1 base from J, the junction kept 11 bases outside the gene matches. The CDR3 consists of 17 residues. Germline V CDR1 and CDR2: SNHLY, FYNNEI. CDR3 region: CASREILTGGSNTEAFF. The CDR3 region has the DNA TGTGCCAGCAGGGAGATCCTGACAGGGGGCTCGAACACTGAAGCTTTCTTT.

The rearrangement links TRBV5-8 to TRBJ1-6, with D perhaps TRBD1 (5 bases). V lost 4 bases to trimming and J lost 7 bases, with 15 bases between them. Germline CDR1 SGHTS, CDR2 YDEGEE. This CDR3 spans 15 amino acids. CDR3: CASSPRGIGNSPLHF. The CDR3 bases are TGTGCCAGCAGCCCGCGGGGGATAGGAAATTCACCCCTCCACTTT.

This chain joins TRBV19 and TRBJ2-7; no clear D. Germline values: CDR1 LNHDA, CDR2 SQIVND (reference sequence). With 2 bases removed from V and 5 bases from J, the gap between germline ends came to 13 bases. The CDR3 runs to 14 residues. CDR3 sequence: CASSINGGIDEQYF. In nucleotides, the CDR3 is TGTGCCAGTAGTATAAATGGTGGCATCGACGAGCAGTACTTC.

This sequence joins TRBV4-2 and TRBJ2-2; no clear D. The CDR3 has 14 residues. The germline V gene encodes CDR1 LGHNA and CDR2 YNFKEQ. Trimming took 4 bases from V and 3 from J, leaving 9 bases between them. DNA for the CDR3: TGTGCCAGCAGCCCCCGAGCCCACACCGGGGAGCTGTTTTTT. Protein: CASSPRAHTGELFF.

This clonotype was seen many times. The V gene is TRBV20-1, the J gene TRBJ2-1; TRBD2 might be the D (5 bases). The CDR3 consists of 16 residues. V was cut by 1 base and J by 9 bases, with 22 bases left in between. The germline V gene encodes CDR1 DFQATT and CDR2 SNEGSKA (reference sequence). In DNA form, the CDR3 reads TGCAGTGCTAGAGCAACCCTTTTTACTGGGAGAAGTGAGCAGTTCTTC. This gives the protein CSARATLFTGRSEQFF.

This clonotype has just a few counts. This sequence joins TRBV19 and TRBJ1-1; TRBD1 aligns across 7 bases. The CDR3 sequence is 13 residues long. V lost 8 bases, J lost 6 bases, and 9 bases stayed unmatched. Germline V CDR1 and CDR2: LNHDA, SQIVND (reference sequence). The CDR3 sequence is CASGDRVEAEAFF. As DNA, the CDR3 is TGTGCCAGTGGTGACAGGGTTGAGGCTGAAGCTTTCTTT. The complete variable domain, with remaining parts taken from reference TRBV19 and TRBJ1-1, reads DGGITQSPKYLFRKEGQNVTLSCEQNLNHDAMYWYRQDPGQGLRLIYYSQIVNDFQKGDIAEGYSVSREKKESFPLTVTSAQKNPTAFYLCASGDRVEAEAFFGQGTRLTVV.

With regard to this clonotype: Just one base apart from a much larger clone, this may be a read error. The V call is TRBV5-1, the J call TRBJ1-2, with D maybe TRBD1 (5 bases). The CDR3 runs 14 residues. Germline-derived CDR1 and CDR2 are SGHRS and YFSETQ. The CDR3 bases are TGCGCCAGCAGCTTGGTTGGCCAGGGAGATGGCTGCACCTTC. As protein: CASSLVGQGDGCTF.

The sample holds many counts of this clonotype. The chain carries TRBV12-3 or TRBV12-4 and TRBJ2-1, with D possibly being TRBD2 (5 bases). With 7 bases removed from V and 4 bases from J, the gap between germline ends came to 11 bases. The CDR3 runs 13 residues. The CDR3 spells CASTGNIYNEQFF. CDR3 in DNA: TGTGCCAGCACGGGGAACATTTACAATGAGCAGTTCTTC.

This clonotype was found a few times. This rearrangement joins TRBV5-1 to TRBJ2-1; D remains ambiguous. This CDR3 region has 12 residues. V was trimmed by 5 bases and J by 10 bases, leaving 13 bases between them. Germline CDR1 and CDR2: SGHRS and YFSETQ. The CDR3 DNA is TGCGCCAGCAGTCCCACCCGGGCCGAGCAGTTCTTC. Protein product: CASSPTRAEQFF.

This clonotype was seen repeatedly, ten times or more. The chain joins TRBV28 to TRBJ2-3; TRBD1 aligns across 7 bases. J gave up 4 bases and V 6 bases, and 13 bases lay outside the gene matches. Germline V gene lookup returns CDR1 MDHEN and CDR2 SYDVKM. This CDR3 region has 16 residues. Here the CDR3 reads CASSPALTGLPDTQYF. The CDR3 nucleotides are TGTGCCAGCAGCCCTGCCTTGACAGGGTTGCCAGATACGCAGTATTTT.

Comment on this clonotype: This may stem from a read error, because a much larger clone lies one nucleotide away. The gene calls are TRBV20-1 and TRBJ2-3, with 10 bases matching TRBD2. Germline V gene sequence: CDR1 DFQATT, CDR2 SNEGSKA (reference sequence). V lost 0 bases, J lost 6 bases, and 9 bases stayed unmatched. The CDR3 contains 16 residues. CDR3 loop: CSARDRPAGGLDTQYF. CDR3 nucleotide sequence: TGCAGTGCTAGAGATAGGCCAGCGGGAGGGTTGGATACGCAGTATTTT.

V gene TRBV28 combines with J gene TRBJ1-5; D not resolved. Germline V gene lookup returns CDR1 MDHEN and CDR2 SYDVKM. V shed 3 bases and J shed 1 base, with 10 bases lying between them. This CDR3 region has 15 residues. In DNA form, the CDR3 reads TGTGCCAGCAGTTTTGTAAGGGAGAGCAATCAGCCCCAGCATTTT. Its protein product is CASSFVRESNQPQHF.

This clonotype was counted ten times or more. The CDR3 reads CASSLVAREQYF. In DNA, the CDR3 is TGTGCCAGCAGCTTAGTTGCGCGGGAGCAGTACTTC. The V call is TRBV7-2, the J call TRBJ2-7; D is ambiguous. Germline V gene lookup returns CDR1 SGHTA and CDR2 FQGNSA. Deletions cut 1 base from V and 7 bases from J, with 8 bases between. The CDR3 loop spans 12 amino acids. Full variable domain (remainder filled in from reference TRBV7-2 and TRBJ2-7): GAGVSQSPSNKVTEKGKDVELRCDPISGHTALYWYRQSLGQGLEFLIYFQGNSAPDKSGLPSDRFSAERTGGSVSTLTIQRTQQEDSAVYLCASSLVAREQYFGPGTRLTVT.

There are many counts of this clonotype. The chain carries TRBV6-1 and TRBJ1-2, with TRBD1 matching over 9 bases. The germline gives CDR1 MNHNS, CDR2 SASEGT. The CDR3 is 14 residues long. V lost 7 bases to trimming and J lost 0 bases; unmatched junction nucleotides: 3. The CDR3 here is CASTYRGPNYGYTF. CDR3 nucleotides: TGTGCCAGCACTTACAGGGGGCCTAACTATGGCTACACCTTC.

This clonotype was seen at least ten times. The chain links TRBV7-8 to TRBJ2-2; 13 bases are shared with TRBD2. J lost 5 bases, V lost 2 bases, and 17 bases had no gene match. This CDR3 comprises 21 residues. Germline assignment: CDR1 SGHVS and CDR2 FQNEAQ. The CDR3, as DNA: TGTGCCAGCAGCTTATCCCCCCTAGGACTAGCGGGAGCGGGACGGACCGGGGAGCTGTTTTTT. Its protein product is CASSLSPLGLAGAGRTGELFF.

The gene calls are TRBV27 and TRBJ2-2; 12 bases align to TRBD2. The CDR3 consists of 16 residues. The junction had 4 bases not matched to a gene; V was cut back by 5 bases and J by 3 bases. From germline, CDR1 is MNHEY and CDR2 SMNVEV (reference sequence). CDR3 loop: CASSMTSGRDTGELFF. CDR3 nucleotide sequence: TGTGCCAGCAGTATGACTAGCGGGAGAGACACCGGGGAGCTGTTTTTT.

Only a few counts were recorded for this clonotype. The gene calls are TRBV19 and TRBJ2-2; the D gene is possibly TRBD1 (5 bases). Germline CDR1 and CDR2: LNHDA and SQIVND (reference sequence). V was cut by 6 bases and J by 1 base, with 15 bases left in between. CDR3 length: 16 amino acids. The CDR3 DNA is TGTGCCAGTAGCTCAAAGGCAGGGTGGAACACCGGGGAGCTGTTTTTT. The encoded protein is CASSSKAGWNTGELFF.

The table lists this clonotype with many counts. The J gene is TRBJ1-6, the V gene TRBV7-3; D is ambiguous. The length of the CDR3 is 13 residues. Trimming took off 2 bases at V and 4 bases at J, with 3 bases between the two ends. CDR1 and CDR2 (germline): SGHTA, FQGTGA. The CDR3 reads CASSLGYNSPLHF. The CDR3 DNA sequence: TGTGCCAGCAGCTTAGGGTATAATTCACCCCTCCACTTT. Full variable domain (missing parts from reference TRBV7-3 and TRBJ1-6): GAGVSQTPSNKVTEKGKYVELRCDPISGHTALYWYRQSLGQGPEFLIYFQGTGAADDSGLPNDRFFAVRPEGSVSTLKIQRTERGDSAVYLCASSLGYNSPLHFGNGTRLTVT.

The gene calls are TRBV4-2 and TRBJ2-7; D is uncertain. CDR3 length: 16 residues. Per the germline V gene, CDR1 is LGHNA and CDR2 is YNFKEQ. Between the trimmed V and J ends, which lost 0 bases and 0 bases, there was a span of 12 bases. The CDR3 is CASSQDVSPGSYEQYF. The DNA of the CDR3 is TGTGCCAGCAGCCAAGATGTCAGTCCTGGCTCCTACGAGCAGTACTTC.

Points on this clonotype: The junction does not match germline at one end; this may be a read error. The V gene is TRBV5-1, the J gene TRBJ2-7, with 7 positions matching TRBD2. The CDR3 has 13 residues. From germline, CDR1 is SGHRS and CDR2 YFSETQ. As DNA, the CDR3 is TGTGCCAGCAGCCAGGGAGGGCACTACGAGCAGTACTTC. Its translation: CASSQGGHYEQYF.

This sequence joins TRBV28 and TRBJ2-1, with 11 nucleotides matching TRBD2. Germline V gives CDR1 MDHEN, CDR2 SYDVKM. The CDR3 covers 16 residues. Losses at the gene ends were 8 bases for V and 3 bases for J; bases not matched to a gene: 9. CDR3 nucleotides: TGTGCCAGCTGCGTTATTACTAGCGGGAGCTACAATGAGCAGTTCTTC. The encoded protein is CASCVITSGSYNEQFF.

A remark on this clonotype: A clone one base away is much larger, so this may be a read error. This CDR3 fails to terminate in the conserved phenylalanine or tryptophan, so it likely reflects a read error. The chain employs TRBV18 and TRBJ1-6, with TRBD1 as a possible D gene (5 bases). V was clipped by 2 bases and J by 13 bases, with 15 bases between them. CDR1 KGHSH and CDR2 LQKENI come from the germline V gene. The CDR3 totals 14 residues. In nucleotides, the CDR3 is TGTGCCAGCTCACCAGCCAGGGACTCTACTCCCCTCCACCTT. Its translation is CASSPARDSTPLHL.

Many counts were recorded for this clonotype. The rearrangement joins TRBV28 to TRBJ2-3; a weak D match, TRBD2 (6 bases). V was clipped by 8 bases and J by 0 bases, with 18 bases between them. Looked up from germline, CDR1 is MDHEN and CDR2 is SYDVKM. This CDR3 has 16 residues. CDR3 residues: CASLTQRVTSTDTQYF. The CDR3 DNA is TGTGCCAGCCTGACTCAGCGGGTCACTAGCACAGATACGCAGTATTTT.

This rearrangement joins TRBV2 to TRBJ2-5, with D perhaps TRBD1 or TRBD2 (5 bases each). Germline V lookup: CDR1 SNHLY, CDR2 FYNNEI. V lost 8 bases and J 2 bases, leaving 15 bases between the germline ends. The CDR3 is 14 residues long. The CDR3 region is CASGSGDLQETQYF. CDR3 DNA: TGTGCCAGCGGGAGTGGGGACCTTCAAGAGACCCAGTACTTC.

Ten or more counts support this clonotype. The gene calls are TRBV10-3 and TRBJ2-7; perhaps TRBD2 as D (5 bases). The CDR3 length is 12 residues. V lost 0 bases and J 7 bases, leaving 7 bases between the germline ends. Germline V gene data show CDR1 as ENHRY and CDR2 as SYGVKD. The CDR3 spells CAISESRGEQYF. In DNA form, the CDR3 reads TGTGCCATCAGTGAGTCGCGCGGGGAGCAGTACTTC.

At least ten counts were recorded for this clonotype. This chain links TRBV11-2 with TRBJ2-7, with 8 bases that match TRBD1. The V and J ends lost 1 base and 5 bases, in that order; junction bases with no gene match: 4. CDR3 size: 14 residues. Germline loops: CDR1 SGHAT, CDR2 FQNNGV. The CDR3 DNA reads as TGTGCCAGCAGCTTAGGCACAGGGGGAAACGAGCAGTACTTC. Encoded protein: CASSLGTGGNEQYF.

This clonotype was observed at least ten times. The chain combines TRBV20-1 with TRBJ2-1, with TRBD2 identical over 9 bases. V lost 5 bases to trimming and J lost 9 bases; unmatched junction nucleotides: 11. This CDR3 spans 14 amino acids. The germline V gene has CDR1 DFQATT and CDR2 SNEGSKA (reference sequence). The DNA of the CDR3 is TGCAGTGCTCGTAGCGGGAGTCGGGGGGGTGAGCAGTTCTTC. Protein sequence: CSARSGSRGGEQFF.